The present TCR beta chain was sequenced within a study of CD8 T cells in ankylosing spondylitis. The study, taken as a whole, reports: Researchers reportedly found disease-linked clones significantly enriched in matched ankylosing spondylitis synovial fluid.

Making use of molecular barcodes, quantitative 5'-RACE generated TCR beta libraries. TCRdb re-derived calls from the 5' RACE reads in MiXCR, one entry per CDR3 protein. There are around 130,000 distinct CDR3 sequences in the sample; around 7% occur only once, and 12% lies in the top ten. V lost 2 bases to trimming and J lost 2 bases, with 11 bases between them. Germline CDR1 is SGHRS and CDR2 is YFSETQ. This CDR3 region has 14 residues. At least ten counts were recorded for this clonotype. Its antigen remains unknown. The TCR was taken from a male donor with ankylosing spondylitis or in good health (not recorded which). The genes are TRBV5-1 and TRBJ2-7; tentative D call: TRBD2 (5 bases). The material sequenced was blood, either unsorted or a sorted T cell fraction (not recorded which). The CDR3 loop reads CASSLKQTTYEQYF. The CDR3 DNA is TGCGCCAGCAGCTTAAAACAGACTACCTACGAGCAGTACTTC. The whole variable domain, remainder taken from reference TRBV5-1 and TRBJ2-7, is KAGVTQTPRYLIKTRGQQVTLSCSPISGHRSVSWYQQTPGQGLQFLFEYFSETQRNKGNFPGRFSGRQFSNSRSEMNVSTLELGDSALYLCASSLKQTTYEQYFGPGTRLTVT.